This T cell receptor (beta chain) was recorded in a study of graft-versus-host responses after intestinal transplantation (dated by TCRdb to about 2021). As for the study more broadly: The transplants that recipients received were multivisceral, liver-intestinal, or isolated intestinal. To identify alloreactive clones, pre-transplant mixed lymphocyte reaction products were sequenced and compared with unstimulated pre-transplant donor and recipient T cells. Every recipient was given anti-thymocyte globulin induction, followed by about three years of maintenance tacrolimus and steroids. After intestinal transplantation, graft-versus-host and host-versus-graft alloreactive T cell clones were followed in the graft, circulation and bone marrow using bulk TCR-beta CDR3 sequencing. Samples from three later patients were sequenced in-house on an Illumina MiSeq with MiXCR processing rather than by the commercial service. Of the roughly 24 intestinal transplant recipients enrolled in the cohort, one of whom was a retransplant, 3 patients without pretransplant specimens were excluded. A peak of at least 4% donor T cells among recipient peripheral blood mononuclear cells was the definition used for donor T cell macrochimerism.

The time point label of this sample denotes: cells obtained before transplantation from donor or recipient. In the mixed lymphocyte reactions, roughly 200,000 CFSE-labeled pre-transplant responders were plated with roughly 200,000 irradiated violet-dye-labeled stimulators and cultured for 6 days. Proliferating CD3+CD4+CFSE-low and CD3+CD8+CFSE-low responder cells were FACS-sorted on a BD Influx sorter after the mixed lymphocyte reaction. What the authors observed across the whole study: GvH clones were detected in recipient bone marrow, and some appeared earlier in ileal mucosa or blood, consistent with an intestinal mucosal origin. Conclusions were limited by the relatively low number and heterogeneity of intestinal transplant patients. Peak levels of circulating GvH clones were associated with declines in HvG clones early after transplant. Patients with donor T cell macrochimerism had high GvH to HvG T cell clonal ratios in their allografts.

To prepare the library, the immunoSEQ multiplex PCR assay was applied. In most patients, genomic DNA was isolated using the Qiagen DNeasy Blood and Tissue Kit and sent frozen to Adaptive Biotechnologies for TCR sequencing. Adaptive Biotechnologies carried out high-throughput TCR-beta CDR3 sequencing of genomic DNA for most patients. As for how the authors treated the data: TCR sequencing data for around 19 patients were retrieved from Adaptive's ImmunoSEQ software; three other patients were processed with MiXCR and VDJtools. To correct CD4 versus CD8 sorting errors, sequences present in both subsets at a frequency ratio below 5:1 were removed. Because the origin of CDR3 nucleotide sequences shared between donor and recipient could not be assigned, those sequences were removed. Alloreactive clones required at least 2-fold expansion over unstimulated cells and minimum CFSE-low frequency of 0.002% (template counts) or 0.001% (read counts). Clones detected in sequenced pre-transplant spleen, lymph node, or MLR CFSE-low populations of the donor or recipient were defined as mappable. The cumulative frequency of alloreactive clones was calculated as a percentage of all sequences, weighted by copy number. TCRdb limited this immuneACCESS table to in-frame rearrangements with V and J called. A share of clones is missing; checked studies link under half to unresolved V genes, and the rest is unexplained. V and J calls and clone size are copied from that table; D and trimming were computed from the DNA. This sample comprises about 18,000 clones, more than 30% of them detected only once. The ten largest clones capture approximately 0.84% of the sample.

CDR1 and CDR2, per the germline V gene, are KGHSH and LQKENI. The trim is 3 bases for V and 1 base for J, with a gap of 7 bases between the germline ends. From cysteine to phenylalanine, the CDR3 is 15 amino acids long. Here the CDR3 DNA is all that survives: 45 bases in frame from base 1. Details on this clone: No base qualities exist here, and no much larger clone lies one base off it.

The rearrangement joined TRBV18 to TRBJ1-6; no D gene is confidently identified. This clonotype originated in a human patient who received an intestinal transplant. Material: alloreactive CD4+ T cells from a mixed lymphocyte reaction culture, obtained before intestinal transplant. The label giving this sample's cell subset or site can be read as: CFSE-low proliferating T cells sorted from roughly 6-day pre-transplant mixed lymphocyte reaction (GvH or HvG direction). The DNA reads TGTGCCAGCTCACCGGCCAGGTCCTATAATTCACCCCTCCACTTT. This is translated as CASSPARSYNSPLHF. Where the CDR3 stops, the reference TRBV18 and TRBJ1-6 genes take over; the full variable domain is NAGVMQNPRHLVRRRGQEARLRCSPMKGHSHVYWYRQLPEEGLKFMVYLQKENIIDESGMPKERFSAEFPKEGPSILRIQQVVRGDSAAYFCASSPARSYNSPLHFGNGTRLTVT.